This entry lists 20 T cell receptor beta chains sequenced from one sample in a study of blood T cell repertoires in COVID-19. The assay was immunoSEQ multiplex PCR, and TCRdb's table has in-frame clones only and misses some. Found here are 80,000 to 90,000 clones, approximately 79% of them singletons; the top ten hold roughly 12%. The material sequenced was peripheral blood. The source of these receptors is a man aged 65 to 85 with acute or convalescent COVID-19.

The genes are TRBV5-4 and TRBJ1-2, with D tentatively TRBD1 (5 bases). The CDR3 runs to 14 residues. Trimming cost V 4 bases and J 2 bases, with 12 bases left between them. CDR1 and CDR2 from the germline V gene are SGHNT and YYREEE (reference sequence). CDR3 sequence (DNA): TGTGCCAGCAGCCCAAGGGGTGACAACTATGGCTACACCTTC. Translating gives CASSPRGDNYGYTF.

The rearrangement joins TRBV5-6 to TRBJ1-1, with a weak D call TRBD1 (6 bases). The V gene's germline CDR1 is SGHDT and CDR2 YYEEEE. The V gene lost 2 bases and the J gene lost 2 bases, with 16 bases spanning the gap. The CDR3 runs 16 residues. The CDR3 nucleotides are TGTGCCAGCAGCTTCTCGGGGGGCGCGGGAAACACTGAAGCTTTCTTT. It codes for CASSFSGGAGNTEAFF.

The chain links TRBV7-9 to TRBJ2-3, with D possibly being TRBD1 (7 bases). This CDR3 is 14 amino acids long. With 5 bases removed from V and 4 bases from J, the gap between germline ends came to 13 bases. Per the germline V gene, CDR1 is SEHNR and CDR2 is FQNEAQ (reference sequence). CDR3 in amino acids: CASSPTGEADTQYF. DNA for the CDR3: TGTGCCAGCAGCCCCACAGGGGAGGCAGATACGCAGTATTTT.

The chain uses TRBV6-5 and TRBJ1-6, with 8 bases lining up with TRBD1. After removal of 7 bases from V and 9 bases from J, the junction contained 8 bases not matched to a gene. The CDR3 sequence is 14 residues long. Germline CDR1 and CDR2: MNHEY and SVGAGI. The CDR3 region is CASTQGERSSPLHF. CDR3 in DNA: TGTGCCAGCACACAGGGGGAGAGAAGTTCACCCCTCCACTTT.

This chain uses TRBV10-2 with TRBJ2-2, with TRBD2 matching 10 bases. Per germline, CDR1 WSHSY and CDR2 SAAADI. This CDR3 is 19 amino acids long. Unmatched junction bases numbered 8, after V lost 0 bases and J lost 1 base. CDR3 nucleotides: TGCGCCAGCAGTGAGTCGCGAGTAGCGGGGGGTCTGAACACCGGGGAGCTGTTTTTT. Translation: CASSESRVAGGLNTGELFF.

The chain has TRBV27 and TRBJ2-3; 12 bases are shared with TRBD2. In germline, CDR1 is MNHEY, CDR2 SMNVEV (reference sequence). V dropped 7 bases and J dropped 0; count of bases not matched to a gene: 11. CDR3 length equals 18 residues. The CDR3 DNA is TGTGCCAGCACTCCCGGGACTAGCGGGTTCCCGAGCACAGATACGCAGTATTTT. Protein sequence: CASTPGTSGFPSTDTQYF.

The V gene is TRBV27, the J gene TRBJ2-3, with 7 nucleotides matching TRBD2. Looked up from germline, CDR1 is MNHEY and CDR2 is SMNVEV (reference sequence). There are 15 residues in the CDR3. V dropped 5 bases and J dropped 6; count of bases not matched to a gene: 11. CDR3 bases: TGTGCCAGCAGTCCCGGCCGGGACTATAAGGATACGCAGTATTTT. Its protein is CASSPGRDYKDTQYF.

V usage is TRBV3-1 (or the pseudogene TRBV3-2) and J usage is TRBJ1-1, with D unclear. Germline V lookup: CDR1 LGHDT, CDR2 YNNKEL (reference sequence). The CDR3 runs 14 residues. V dropped 0 bases and J dropped 4 bases, with 9 bases sitting between them. As DNA, the CDR3 is TGTGCCAGCAGCCAAGAAGACATGGGCACTGAAGCTTTCTTT. Protein: CASSQEDMGTEAFF.

The J gene is TRBJ2-3, the V gene TRBV27; D is perhaps TRBD2 (6 bases). V was pared by 4 bases and J by 4 bases, with 12 bases between. CDR1 is MNHEY, CDR2 SMNVEV, per germline (reference sequence). The CDR3 is made up of 14 amino acids. Written as DNA, the CDR3 is TGTGCCAGCAGTTCAAGACTAGTTCCAGATACGCAGTATTTT. Translation: CASSSRLVPDTQYF.

V and J are TRBV6-5 and TRBJ1-6; D is undetermined. V was pared by 5 bases and J by 5 bases, with 13 bases between. CDR1 is MNHEY, CDR2 SVGAGI, per germline. CDR3 length: 15 amino acids. DNA of the CDR3: TGTGCCAGCAGTAAAAAGACAAGCAATAATTCACCCCTCCACTTT. Its protein product is CASSKKTSNNSPLHF.

The chain is built from TRBV28 and TRBJ2-7, with D maybe TRBD1 (5 bases). Trimming removed 4 bases at V and 3 bases at J, with 16 bases between. The CDR3 consists of 15 residues. Germline V gives CDR1 MDHEN, CDR2 SYDVKM. The CDR3 DNA follows: TGTGCCAGCAGTTCGATCTTCGACAGAAACTACGAGCAGTACTTC. Its translation: CASSSIFDRNYEQYF.

This chain joins TRBV7-8 and TRBJ2-5; possibly TRBD2 for D (6 bases). The V gene lost 4 bases and the J gene lost 5 bases, with 11 bases spanning the gap. The CDR3 covers 13 residues. Germline V CDR1 and CDR2: SGHVS, FQNEAQ. CDR3 region: CASSSRETETQYF. The CDR3 bases are TGTGCCAGCAGCTCGCGGGAAACGGAGACCCAGTACTTC.

The chain joins TRBV7-8 to TRBJ2-7; TRBD2 might be the D (5 bases). The germline V gene has CDR1 SGHVS and CDR2 FQNEAQ. The CDR3 loop spans 13 amino acids. Trimming removed 3 bases at V and 2 bases at J, with 8 bases between. The CDR3 is CASSFGVPYEQYV. CDR3 bases: TGTGCCAGCAGCTTCGGGGTGCCCTACGAGCAGTACGTC.

The chain carries TRBV5-8 and TRBJ1-2; 8 bases map to TRBD1. Germline V CDR1 and CDR2: SGHTS, YDEGEE. The CDR3 totals 15 residues. V shed 0 bases, J shed 7 bases, and the junction held 8 bases outside the gene matches. CDR3 bases: TGTGCCAGCAGCTTGGCCGGACAGGGATCTTCTGGCTACACCTTC. Translated: CASSLAGQGSSGYTF.

This clone showed up just once. The chain is built from TRBV14 and TRBJ2-5; D ambiguous. Germline lookup yields CDR1 SGHDN and CDR2 FVKESK. The CDR3 spans 13 residues. V lost 2 bases and J 5 bases, leaving 9 bases between the germline ends. CDR3 protein: CASSQQVVETQYF. CDR3 in DNA: TGTGCCAGCAGCCAACAGGTGGTGGAGACCCAGTACTTC.

V gene TRBV7-8 combines with J gene TRBJ2-7; 9 bases align to TRBD2. The CDR3 contains 16 residues. J was trimmed by 2 bases and V by 5 bases; bases with no gene match: 10. CDR1 is SGHVS and CDR2 is FQNEAQ in the germline V gene. DNA of the CDR3: TGTGCCAGCAGCCCCCGGCTAGCGGGGACCCCCTACGAGCAGTACGTC. Translated: CASSPRLAGTPYEQYV.

The chain employs TRBV6-5 and TRBJ2-6; 10 bases are shared with TRBD1. The V and J ends lost 2 bases and 2 bases, in that order; junction bases with no gene match: 0. CDR3 length equals 16 residues. Per the germline V gene, CDR1 is MNHEY and CDR2 is SVGAGI. The CDR3 DNA is TGTGCCAGCAGTTACGGGACAGGGGCTGGGGCCAACGTCCTGACTTTC. Its translation: CASSYGTGAGANVLTF.

This clone was observed a few times. The gene calls are TRBV28 and TRBJ1-4; TRBD1 aligns across 7 bases. CDR3 length: 15 amino acids. Germline lookup yields CDR1 MDHEN and CDR2 SYDVKM. V lost 5 bases, J lost 4 bases, and 7 bases stayed unmatched. The CDR3 loop is CASSRQGLLNEKLFF. Written as DNA, the CDR3 is TGTGCCAGCAGTAGACAGGGCCTTCTTAATGAAAAACTGTTTTTT.

The rearrangement links TRBV2 to TRBJ1-2; possible D gene TRBD1, 5 bases. Trimming took off 7 bases at V and 0 bases at J, with 15 bases between the two ends. The germline CDR1 and CDR2 sequences are SNHLY and FYNNEI. The CDR3 length is 15 residues. The chain's CDR3 is CASTLTATANYGYTF. The CDR3 DNA sequence: TGTGCCAGCACCTTGACAGCCACCGCTAACTATGGCTACACCTTC.

The chain combines TRBV3-1 (or the pseudogene TRBV3-2) with TRBJ2-6; D may be TRBD2 (7 bases). V lost 2 bases, J lost 4 bases, and 15 bases lay in between. The germline V gene encodes CDR1 LGHDT and CDR2 YNNKEL (reference sequence). This CDR3 comprises 17 residues. Here the CDR3 DNA reads TGTGCCAGCAGCCAATATACGGGGGGCCCCGGGGCCAACGTCCTGACTTTC. The encoded protein is CASSQYTGGPGANVLTF.